This T cell receptor (beta chain) was captured in a study of control samples from healthy donors and cancer patients (dated by TCRdb to about 2020). For this chain, trimming is 4 bases at the V end and 5 bases at the J end, and the number of junction bases without a gene match is 7. From the cysteine through the phenylalanine, the CDR3 covers 14 amino acids. Of the read, only the CDR3 DNA is kept; its 42 bases are in frame from base 1. Taken from the germline V gene, the CDR1 and CDR2 loops are MGHRA and YSYEKL. Libraries were made using the immunoSEQ multiplex PCR assay. TCRdb retrieved this table from immuneACCESS and kept in-frame rearrangements only. Not all clones are present; in checked studies, unresolved V genes account for under half, and no reason is known for the remainder. Present in this sample are roughly 92,000 clones, roughly 91% of which were seen just once. 7.6% of the sample is taken by the ten largest.

In the case of this clone: This clone's antigen is unknown. The input lacks base qualities; no much larger clone sits a single base away.

The sequence was collected from an older woman in good health. The sample was blood. The rearranged segments are TRBV4-1 and TRBJ2-7, and TRBD1 matches 8 of the central bases. The CDR3 reads as follows: CASSPRQGINEQYF. The base sequence is TGCGCCAGCAGCCCCCGACAGGGGATAAACGAGCAGTACTTC.